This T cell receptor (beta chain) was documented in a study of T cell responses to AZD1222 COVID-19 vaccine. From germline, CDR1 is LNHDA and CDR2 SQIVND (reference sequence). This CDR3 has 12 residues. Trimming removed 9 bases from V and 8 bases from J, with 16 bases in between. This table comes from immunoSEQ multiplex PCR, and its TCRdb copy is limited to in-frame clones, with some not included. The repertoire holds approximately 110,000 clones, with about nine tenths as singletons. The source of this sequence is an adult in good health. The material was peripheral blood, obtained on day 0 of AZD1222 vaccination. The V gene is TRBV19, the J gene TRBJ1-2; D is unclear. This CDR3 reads CASHRALGGYTF. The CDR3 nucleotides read TGTGCCAGCCACCGGGCCTTGGGAGGCTACACCTTC.